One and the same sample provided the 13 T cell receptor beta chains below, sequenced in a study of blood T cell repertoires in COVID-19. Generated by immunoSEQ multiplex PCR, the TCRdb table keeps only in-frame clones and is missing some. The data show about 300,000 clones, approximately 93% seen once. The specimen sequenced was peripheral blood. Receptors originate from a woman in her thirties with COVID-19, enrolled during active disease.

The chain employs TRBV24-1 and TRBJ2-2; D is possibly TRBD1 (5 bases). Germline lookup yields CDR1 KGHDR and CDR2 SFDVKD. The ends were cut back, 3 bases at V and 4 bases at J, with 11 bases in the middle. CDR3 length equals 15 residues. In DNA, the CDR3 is TGTGCCACCAGTGATACCCGGCAGGGCACCGGGGAGCTGTTTTTT. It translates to CATSDTRQGTGELFF.

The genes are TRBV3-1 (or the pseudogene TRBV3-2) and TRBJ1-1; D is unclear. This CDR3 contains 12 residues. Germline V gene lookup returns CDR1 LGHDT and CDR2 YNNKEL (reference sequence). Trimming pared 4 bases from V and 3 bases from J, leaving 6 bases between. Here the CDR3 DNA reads TGTGCCAGCAGCCGAGGGTACACTGAAGCTTTCTTT. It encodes CASSRGYTEAFF.

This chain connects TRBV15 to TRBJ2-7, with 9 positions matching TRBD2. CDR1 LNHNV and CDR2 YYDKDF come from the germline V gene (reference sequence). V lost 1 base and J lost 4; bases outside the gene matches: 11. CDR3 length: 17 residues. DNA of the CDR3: TGTGCCACCAGCAGAGTGAGGGTTAGCGGGAGTTTGTACGAGCAGTACTTC. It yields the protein CATSRVRVSGSLYEQYF.

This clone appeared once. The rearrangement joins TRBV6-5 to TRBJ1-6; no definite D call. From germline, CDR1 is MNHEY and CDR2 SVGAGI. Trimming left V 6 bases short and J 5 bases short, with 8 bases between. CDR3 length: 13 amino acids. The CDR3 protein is CASRLENNSPLHF. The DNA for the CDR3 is TGTGCCAGCAGACTCGAGAATAATTCACCCCTCCACTTT.

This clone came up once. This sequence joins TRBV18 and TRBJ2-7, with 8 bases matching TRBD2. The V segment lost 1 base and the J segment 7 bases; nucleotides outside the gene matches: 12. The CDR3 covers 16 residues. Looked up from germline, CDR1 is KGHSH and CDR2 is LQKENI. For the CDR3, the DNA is TGTGCCAGCTCACCACTAACGTCACGGGAGGGAGGGGAGCAGTACTTC. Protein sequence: CASSPLTSREGGEQYF.

The CDR3 DNA sequence: TGTGCCAGCAGCAAACGTCGAGCAGGGGGCTCCTATGGCTACACCTTC. Its protein product is CASSKRRAGGSYGYTF. The gene calls are TRBV21-1 and TRBJ1-2; the table's TRBD1 call for D was not verified on the DNA. TRBV21-1 is deemed a pseudogene. This CDR3 is 16 amino acids long.

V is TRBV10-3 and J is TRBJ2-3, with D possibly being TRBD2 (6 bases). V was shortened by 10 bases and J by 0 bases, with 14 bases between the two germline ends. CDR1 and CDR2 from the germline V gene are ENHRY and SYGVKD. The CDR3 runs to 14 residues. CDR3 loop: CATRLDASTDTQYF. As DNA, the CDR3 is TGTGCCACCCGACTAGACGCTAGCACAGATACGCAGTATTTT.

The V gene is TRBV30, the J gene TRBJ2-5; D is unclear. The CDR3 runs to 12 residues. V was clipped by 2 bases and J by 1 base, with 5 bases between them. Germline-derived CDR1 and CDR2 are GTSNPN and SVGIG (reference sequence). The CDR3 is CAWSSSQETQYF. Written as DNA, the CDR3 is TGTGCCTGGAGTTCCAGCCAAGAGACCCAGTACTTC.

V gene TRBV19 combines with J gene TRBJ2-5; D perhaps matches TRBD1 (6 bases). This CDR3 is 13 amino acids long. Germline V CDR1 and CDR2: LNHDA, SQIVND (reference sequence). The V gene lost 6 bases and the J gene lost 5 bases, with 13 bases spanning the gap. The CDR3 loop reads CASRTQGTETQYF. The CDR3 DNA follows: TGTGCCAGTAGAACACAGGGAACGGAGACCCAGTACTTC.

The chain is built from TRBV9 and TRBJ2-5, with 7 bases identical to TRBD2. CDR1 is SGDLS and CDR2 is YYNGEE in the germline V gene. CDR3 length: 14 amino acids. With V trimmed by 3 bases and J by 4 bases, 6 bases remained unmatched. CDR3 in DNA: TGTGCCAGCAGCGAGAGACCGGGAGGAGAGACCCAGTACTTC. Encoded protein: CASSERPGGETQYF.

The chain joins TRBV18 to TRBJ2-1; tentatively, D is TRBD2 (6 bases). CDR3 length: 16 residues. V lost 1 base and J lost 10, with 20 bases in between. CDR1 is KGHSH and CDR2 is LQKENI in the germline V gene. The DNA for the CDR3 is TGTGCCAGCTCACCACAGGGTAGCGGCCACAATGTGGAGCAGTTCTTC. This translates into CASSPQGSGHNVEQFF.

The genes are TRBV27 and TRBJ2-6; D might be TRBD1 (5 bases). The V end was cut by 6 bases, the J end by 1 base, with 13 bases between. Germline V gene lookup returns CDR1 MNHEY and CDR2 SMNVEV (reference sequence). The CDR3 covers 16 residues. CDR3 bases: TGTGCCAGCAGGGACATCTACGATTCTGGGGCCAACGTCCTGACTTTC. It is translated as CASRDIYDSGANVLTF.

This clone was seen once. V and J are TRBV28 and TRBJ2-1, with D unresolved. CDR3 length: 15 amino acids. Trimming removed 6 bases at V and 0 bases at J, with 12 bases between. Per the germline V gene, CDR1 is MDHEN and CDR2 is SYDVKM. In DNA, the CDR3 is TGTGCCAGCAGCCCAACAATAAGCTCCTACAATGAGCAGTTCTTC. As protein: CASSPTISSYNEQFF.